The source of this T cell receptor beta chain is a study of siplizumab effects on memory and regulatory T cells. Trimming left V 2 bases short and J 5 bases short, with 10 bases between. Germline values: CDR1 SGHRS, CDR2 YFSETQ. The length of the CDR3 is 14 residues. For this clone: Its antigen is unidentified.

For every sample, around 9.6 x 10^4 TCR templates were assayed. Clones were read by immunoSEQ multiplex PCR, and TCRdb kept only the in-frame ones, dropping some. The sample records 100,000 or so clones, around 90% being singletons. Regarding the study as a whole: Only a minor fraction of alloreactive clones mapped to unstimulated subsets.

This TCR was recovered from a human donor in good health. This chain connects TRBV5-1 to TRBJ1-4; a weak D match, TRBD1 (6 bases). The sample comprised non-Treg CD4+ T cells sorted from blood. CDR3 nucleotides: TGCGCCAGCAGCTTTGACAGGCAGAATGAAAAACTGTTTTTT. It translates to CASSFDRQNEKLFF.